This T cell receptor (beta chain) was recovered during a study of naive and memory T cell subsets. The table lists this clonotype with a few counts. The beta constant-region primer was an equimolar mix of two oligonucleotides covering TRBC1 and TRBC2. Ligated cDNA was amplified by four rounds of PCR with nested alpha and beta constant-region primers and SP2. TCRdb reanalysed the UMI-ligation and nested PCR reads using MiXCR and keeps one entry per CDR3 protein. This table holds tens of thousands of distinct CDR3 sequences, over 8.5% found once. Source material: naive CD8+ T cells from blood. The TCR was taken from a human donor in good health.

The CDR3 bases are TGCAGCGTTGGGGGACTAGCGGGAGGGAGCTCCTACAATGAGCAGTTCTTC. As protein: CSVGGLAGGSSYNEQFF. V is TRBV29-1 and J is TRBJ2-1, with 16 nucleotides matching TRBD2. The length of the CDR3 is 17 residues. Unmatched junction bases numbered 3, after V lost 4 bases and J lost 0 bases. From germline, CDR1 is SQVTM and CDR2 ANQGSEA.